These 32 T cell receptor beta chains came from one sample sequenced in a study of blood T cell repertoires in COVID-19. Clones were read by immunoSEQ multiplex PCR, and TCRdb kept only the in-frame ones, dropping some. The sample contains a few hundred thousand clones, 88% of which appear only once. The material sequenced was peripheral blood. Receptors were obtained from a woman in her twenties or thirties with COVID-19, enrolled during active disease.

This clone has a single count. The rearrangement links TRBV4-3 to TRBJ2-5; 8 bases are shared with TRBD2. Germline V CDR1 and CDR2: LGHNA, YSLEER. CDR3 length: 16 residues. With 1 base clipped from V and 1 base from J, the junction kept 5 bases outside the gene matches. CDR3 region: CASSQGGGGTQETQYF. The DNA of the CDR3 is TGCGCCAGCAGCCAAGGCGGCGGGGGGACCCAAGAGACCCAGTACTTC.

In this sample, this clone turned up once. This chain joins TRBV18 and TRBJ1-2; 7 bases are a match to TRBD1. Germline V lookup: CDR1 KGHSH, CDR2 LQKENI. This CDR3 spans 15 amino acids. After removal of 3 bases from V and 2 bases from J, the junction contained 6 bases not matched to a gene. CDR3 bases: TGTGCCAGCTCACCGATCCCGGGACAGAACTATGGCTACACCTTC. Its protein is CASSPIPGQNYGYTF.

This chain uses TRBV10-3 with TRBJ1-5; 8 nucleotides align to TRBD1. Trimming removed 3 bases from V and 9 bases from J; junction bases left unmatched: 10. The CDR3 has 15 residues. Germline V lookup: CDR1 ENHRY, CDR2 SYGVKD. CDR3 loop: CAISDTGTGDRPQHF. In DNA, the CDR3 is TGTGCCATCAGTGATACGGGGACAGGTGATCGGCCCCAGCATTTT.

The chain uses TRBV10-3 and TRBJ2-3; TRBD2 aligns across 8 bases. This CDR3 has 13 amino acids. Unmatched junction bases numbered 9, after V lost 11 bases and J lost 5 bases. Germline assignment: CDR1 ENHRY and CDR2 SYGVKD. CDR3 in DNA: TGTGCCTCCTGGGGCGGGGGGCAAGATACGCAGTATTTT. The encoded protein is CASWGGGQDTQYF.

The V gene is TRBV11-3, the J gene TRBJ1-6; D may be TRBD1 (6 bases). The V and J ends lost 1 base and 5 bases respectively, with 6 bases between them. Germline V lookup: CDR1 SGHNT, CDR2 YENEEA. This CDR3 spans 14 amino acids. CDR3 region: CASSLGQDNSPLHF. In nucleotides, the CDR3 is TGTGCCAGCAGCTTAGGACAGGATAATTCACCCCTCCACTTT.

This clone was counted a few times. The chain joins TRBV6-4 to TRBJ2-3; 10 nucleotides match TRBD2. The V gene's germline CDR1 is MRHNA and CDR2 SNTAGT. This CDR3 has 16 residues. The J segment lost 2 bases and the V segment lost 0 bases, leaving 2 bases of the junction unmatched. CDR3 sequence reads: CASSDSSGRDTDTQYF. The CDR3 DNA is TGTGCCAGCAGTGACTCCAGCGGGAGGGACACAGATACGCAGTATTTT.

The V call is TRBV2, the J call TRBJ1-1; possibly TRBD1 for D (6 bases). CDR3 length: 18 residues. Germline-derived CDR1 and CDR2 are SNHLY and FYNNEI. Deletions cut 6 bases from V and 0 bases from J, with 23 bases between. The CDR3 protein is CASSVPQGTVRMNTEAFF. DNA for the CDR3: TGTGCCAGCAGCGTCCCCCAGGGGACGGTTAGAATGAACACTGAAGCTTTCTTT.

Remarks on this clone: Other DNA sequences in the sample encode the same CDR3. The chain carries TRBV24-1 and TRBJ2-1, with TRBD2 matching 10 bases. The CDR3 consists of 16 residues. Germline-derived CDR1 and CDR2 are KGHDR and SFDVKD. The V segment lost 4 bases and the J segment 3 bases; nucleotides outside the gene matches: 5. CDR3 protein: CATSDPSGRGYNEQFF. The CDR3 DNA follows: TGTGCCACCAGTGACCCTAGCGGGAGAGGCTACAATGAGCAGTTCTTC.

J is TRBJ2-3 and V is TRBV2; tentative D call: TRBD1 (6 bases). V shed 8 bases and J shed 3 bases, with 18 bases lying between them. This CDR3 is 15 amino acids long. CDR1 and CDR2 (germline): SNHLY, FYNNEI. The CDR3 DNA sequence: TGTGCCAGCTGCTTAACCCAGGGGCCAACAGATACGCAGTATTTT. Translating gives CASCLTQGPTDTQYF.

The chain is built from TRBV27 and TRBJ1-5, with 8 nucleotides matching TRBD1. The CDR3 consists of 14 residues. V gave up 6 bases and J gave up 9 bases; unmatched junction bases: 10. The V gene's germline CDR1 is MNHEY and CDR2 SMNVEV (reference sequence). CDR3 region: CASSQSGQGGPQHF. DNA for the CDR3: TGTGCCAGCAGCCAAAGTGGACAGGGAGGGCCCCAGCATTTT.

This clone appeared once. The chain recombines TRBV11-2 with TRBJ1-2; 9 nucleotides agree with TRBD1. This CDR3 contains 15 residues. With V trimmed by 4 bases and J by 4 bases, 7 bases remained unmatched. The V gene's germline CDR1 is SGHAT and CDR2 FQNNGV. This CDR3 is CASSSPGQGLYGYTF. The CDR3 DNA follows: TGTGCCAGCAGCTCCCCGGGACAGGGCCTCTATGGCTACACCTTC.

The gene calls are TRBV7-6 and TRBJ1-2; D unresolved. The V and J ends lost 10 bases and 7 bases respectively, with 7 bases between them. Germline CDR1 reads SGHVS; CDR2 reads FNYEAQ. The length of the CDR3 is 9 residues. CDR3 in amino acids: CATGTGYTF. DNA for the CDR3: TGTGCCACAGGAACTGGCTACACCTTC.

The V and J genes are TRBV29-1 and TRBJ2-7; 8 nucleotides agree with TRBD1. The junction had 8 bases not matched to a gene; V was cut back by 4 bases and J by 3 bases. Germline CDR1 and CDR2: SQVTM and ANQGSEA. This CDR3 is 14 amino acids long. As DNA, the CDR3 is TGCAGCGTTGCCTTTGACAGGGGCAGCTACGAGCAGTACTTC. Encoded protein: CSVAFDRGSYEQYF.

CDR3 nucleotides: TGTGCCACCAGCTCCTGGACAGGGATTGACACCGGGGAGCTGTTTTTT. Its protein product is CATSSWTGIDTGELFF. This chain uses TRBV24-1 with TRBJ2-2, with TRBD1 matching 8 bases. The germline V gene encodes CDR1 KGHDR and CDR2 SFDVKD. The length of the CDR3 is 16 residues. Trimming at V came to 7 bases and at J to 3 bases, leaving 9 bases not matched to a gene.

The chain recombines TRBV7-9 with TRBJ2-1; D is uncertain. The CDR3 covers 13 residues. Germline CDR1 SEHNR, CDR2 FQNEAQ (reference sequence). Deletions cut 3 bases from V and 8 bases from J, with 11 bases between. In nucleotides, the CDR3 is TGTGCCAGCAGCTTTCCGGGTCGGGATGAGCAGTTCTTC. As protein: CASSFPGRDEQFF.

The chain has TRBV6-5 and TRBJ2-1; D may be TRBD1 (5 bases). Trimming pared 8 bases from V and 3 bases from J, leaving 17 bases between. This CDR3 is 15 amino acids long. Germline assignment: CDR1 MNHEY and CDR2 SVGAGI. The CDR3 region has the DNA TGTGCCAGCCGAATGGACACGGAATACTACAATGAGCAGTTCTTC. Encoded protein: CASRMDTEYYNEQFF.

CDR3 in DNA: TGTGCCAGCAGTTTAAGGGACACCATCAACAATGAGCAGTTCTTC. Protein product: CASSLRDTINNEQFF. V usage is TRBV28 and J usage is TRBJ2-1; tentatively, D is TRBD1 (6 bases). The CDR3 runs 15 residues. The germline V gene has CDR1 MDHEN and CDR2 SYDVKM. V was shortened by 2 bases and J by 5 bases, with 13 bases between the two germline ends. The full variable domain, in which reference TRBV28 and TRBJ2-1 provide the parts outside the CDR3, is DVKVTQSSRYLVKRTGEKVFLECVQDMDHENMFWYRQDPGLGLRLIYFSYDVKMKEKGDIPEGYSVSREKKERFSLILESASTNQTSMYLCASSLRDTINNEQFFGPGTRLTVL.

The chain combines TRBV7-2 with TRBJ2-1, with TRBD2 matching 7 bases. This CDR3 has 16 residues. V lost 5 bases, J lost 7 bases, and 14 bases stayed unmatched. The germline V gene has CDR1 SGHTA and CDR2 FQGNSA. For the CDR3, the DNA is TGTGCCAGCAGCCTGCACGGGACTACCTCTGAGAATGAGCAGTTCTTC. This encodes CASSLHGTTSENEQFF.

In regard to this clone: Within the sample, other DNA sequences also encode this same CDR3. The chain joins TRBV10-3 to TRBJ1-5; tentatively, D is TRBD1 (5 bases). V was shortened by 5 bases and J by 6 bases, with 14 bases between the two germline ends. The CDR3 contains 14 residues. Germline CDR1 reads ENHRY; CDR2 reads SYGVKD. The CDR3 region has the DNA TGTGCCATCAGTTCGCAGGGATCGCTTCAGCCCCAGCATTTT. As protein: CAISSQGSLQPQHF.

The V and J genes are TRBV15 and TRBJ2-1; 9 nucleotides line up with TRBD2. Germline CDR1 reads LNHNV; CDR2 reads YYDKDF (reference sequence). The junction had 4 bases not matched to a gene; V was cut back by 2 bases and J by 5 bases. This CDR3 is built from 15 residues. In DNA form, the CDR3 reads TGTGCCACCAGCAGATCGCTAGCGGGGAACAATGAGCAGTTCTTC. Protein: CATSRSLAGNNEQFF.

This chain uses TRBV19 with TRBJ1-1, with D uncertain. CDR1 and CDR2 (germline): LNHDA, SQIVND (reference sequence). The CDR3 runs 13 residues. V dropped 4 bases and J dropped 3 bases, with 9 bases sitting between them. DNA for the CDR3: TGTGCCAGTAGTACAACTAGAGACACTGAAGCTTTCTTT. It encodes CASSTTRDTEAFF.

The V and J genes are TRBV5-4 and TRBJ2-5; 14 bases fit TRBD2. Per the germline V gene, CDR1 is SGHNT and CDR2 is YYREEE (reference sequence). V lost 0 bases and J lost 2; bases outside the gene matches: 6. The CDR3 totals 18 residues. The CDR3, as DNA: TGTGCCAGCAGCTTGGGACTAGCGGGGGGGCCAGAGCAAGAGACCCAGTACTTC. Translated, it gives CASSLGLAGGPEQETQYF.

This chain links TRBV27 with TRBJ2-7, with 8 bases identical to TRBD1. Germline V lookup: CDR1 MNHEY, CDR2 SMNVEV (reference sequence). With 5 bases clipped from V and 3 bases from J, the junction kept 6 bases outside the gene matches. This CDR3 is built from 14 residues. The CDR3 sequence: CASSRGQGGYEQYF. The CDR3 coding sequence is TGTGCCAGCAGTCGCGGACAGGGAGGCTACGAGCAGTACTTC.

The rearrangement uses TRBV6-5 and TRBJ2-1; 12 positions agree with TRBD1. The CDR3 is 15 amino acids. The trim removed 2 bases at V and 8 bases at J, leaving 4 bases unmatched. The germline V gene encodes CDR1 MNHEY and CDR2 SVGAGI. This CDR3 is CASSYGTGGGHEQFF. CDR3 bases: TGTGCCAGCAGTTACGGGACAGGGGGCGGACATGAGCAGTTCTTC.

The J gene is TRBJ2-5, the V gene TRBV19, with D possibly TRBD1 on 5 matching bases. With 0 bases removed from V and 1 base from J, the gap between germline ends came to 9 bases. The germline CDR1 and CDR2 sequences are LNHDA and SQIVND (reference sequence). The CDR3 contains 15 residues. This CDR3 is CASSIDAGPQETQYF. The CDR3, as DNA: TGTGCCAGTAGTATAGATGCAGGGCCCCAAGAGACCCAGTACTTC.

The V call is TRBV4-1, the J call TRBJ2-5; 7 bases line up with TRBD2. V lost 6 bases to trimming and J lost 5 bases; unmatched junction nucleotides: 18. CDR3 length: 17 residues. Germline V CDR1 and CDR2: MGHRA, YSYEKL. CDR3 region: CASRQSPQAGVPETQYF. The CDR3 nucleotides read TGCGCCAGCAGACAATCCCCCCAGGCGGGGGTACCTGAGACCCAGTACTTC.

The chain links TRBV28 to TRBJ2-7, with TRBD2 matching 9 bases. With V trimmed by 8 bases and J by 2 bases, 7 bases remained unmatched. The CDR3 contains 14 residues. The germline gives CDR1 MDHEN, CDR2 SYDVKM. The CDR3 DNA reads TGTGCCAGCGAGGGAGCGGGGGGCCCCTACGAGCAGTACTTC. Amino acid sequence: CASEGAGGPYEQYF.

The chain has TRBV4-1 and TRBJ2-1, with D unclear. Germline values: CDR1 MGHRA, CDR2 YSYEKL. The CDR3 consists of 13 residues. V was cut by 4 bases and J by 3 bases, with 7 bases left in between. Written as DNA, the CDR3 is TGCGCCAGCAGCCTTACACGCTACAATGAGCAGTTCTTC. Protein product: CASSLTRYNEQFF.

This clone was recorded only once. The gene calls are TRBV19 and TRBJ2-2; 12 positions match TRBD2. V dropped 5 bases and J dropped 4; count of bases not matched to a gene: 5. This CDR3 spans 16 amino acids. The germline CDR1 and CDR2 sequences are LNHDA and SQIVND (reference sequence). CDR3 nucleotide sequence: TGTGCCAGTAGTTTTCAACTAGCGGGAGGCACCGGGGAGCTGTTTTTT. Amino acids: CASSFQLAGGTGELFF.

The rearrangement uses TRBV29-1 and TRBJ1-1; possible D gene TRBD1, 5 bases. The CDR3 is made up of 12 amino acids. V was shortened by 4 bases and J by 0 bases, with 6 bases between the two germline ends. The germline CDR1 and CDR2 sequences are SQVTM and ANQGSEA. This CDR3 reads CSVGQLNTEAFF. The CDR3 region has the DNA TGCAGCGTTGGACAGTTGAACACTGAAGCTTTCTTT.

This sequence joins TRBV27 and TRBJ2-1; weak D call: TRBD2 (5 bases). Germline loops: CDR1 MNHEY, CDR2 SMNVEV (reference sequence). The CDR3 length is 14 residues. Trimming cost V 7 bases and J 7 bases, with 17 bases left between them. Here the CDR3 reads CASKGPGVTNEQFF. DNA of the CDR3: TGTGCCAGCAAAGGACCCGGGGTGACGAATGAGCAGTTCTTC.

The chain carries TRBV7-2 and TRBJ2-3; 10 bases fit TRBD2. This CDR3 is built from 18 residues. Germline CDR1 reads SGHTA; CDR2 reads FQGNSA. Trimming cost V 1 base and J 2 bases; bases outside gene matches: 9. The CDR3 sequence: CASSLGLASGGYTDTQYF. The CDR3 DNA reads as TGTGCCAGCAGCTTAGGATTGGCTAGCGGGGGATACACAGATACGCAGTATTTT.